The entry that follows covers one T cell receptor (beta chain) sequence. Measured with immunoSEQ multiplex PCR; TCRdb has only the in-frame clones, and not every one. The profile shows under 50,000 clones, more than 80% of them singletons. This entry belongs to a study of blood T cell repertoires in COVID-19. Background on the study: There were acute and convalescent COVID-19 samples, and they came from the United States, Italy and Spain.

The germline V and J ends were trimmed by 4 bases and 2 bases, with 12 bases remaining between them. The CDR3 is 14 residues long. Germline lookup yields CDR1 ENHRY and CDR2 SYGVKD. This chain connects TRBV10-3 to TRBJ2-7; D possibly corresponds to TRBD2 (5 bases). Sequencing used peripheral blood. The sequence was collected from a man in his 60s with COVID-19, enrolled during active disease. The DNA of the CDR3 is TGTGCCATCAGTGTCGTCGGGGTTACCTACGAGCAGTACTTC. Translated, it gives CAISVVGVTYEQYF.